What follows are 14 T cell receptor beta chains derived from one specimen sequenced in a study of tumor-infiltrating lymphocytes in primary liver carcinoma. TCR beta cDNA came from about 450 ng total RNA, primed with a constant-region primer. Three nested multiplex PCR rounds, a slightly modified ARM-PCR, produced the libraries for TCR beta. Researchers ran the first two PCR rounds for roughly 11 cycles each with TRBV1-TRBV30 forward primers and a C-beta reverse primer. TCRdb processed the multiplex PCR reads anew with MiXCR; each CDR3 protein has one entry. The profile shows a few hundred thousand distinct CDR3 sequences, around 50% of them singletons. For blood RNA, unsorted whole blood served as the source, and germline DNA was extracted too. Sequencing input: peripheral blood. Receptor source: a woman younger than 45 with primary liver carcinoma and hepatitis B virus infection.

Of note for this clonotype: One end of the junction fails to match germline, which may point to a read error. The V gene is TRBV6-1, the J gene TRBJ2-2; the D gene is possibly TRBD2 (6 bases). The CDR3 is 17 residues long. In germline, CDR1 is MNHNS, CDR2 SASEGT. The CDR3 sequence: CDSRVDTWRDNTGELFF. Written as DNA, the CDR3 is TGTGACAGCAGGGTAGACACGTGGCGGGATAACACCGGGGAGCTGTTTTTT.

This clonotype was recorded at least ten times. V is TRBV29-1 and J is TRBJ2-7; the match to TRBD2 covers 15 bases. The V gene end was trimmed by 6 bases and the J gene end by 4 bases; junction bases not matched to a gene: 1. There are 13 residues in the CDR3. Germline CDR1 reads SQVTM; CDR2 reads ANQGSEA. This CDR3 is CSVGLAGGYEQYF. In DNA, the CDR3 is TGCAGCGTGGGACTAGCGGGGGGATACGAGCAGTACTTC.

This sequence joins TRBV29-1 and TRBJ1-1; D is uncertain. The CDR3 consists of 11 residues. The germline V gene encodes CDR1 SQVTM and CDR2 ANQGSEA. Between the trimmed V and J ends, which lost 7 bases and 8 bases, there was a span of 14 bases. CDR3 sequence reads: CSGSLTVEAFF. The CDR3, as DNA: TGCAGCGGATCCTTAACAGTAGAAGCTTTCTTT.

Concerning this clonotype itself: A read error may account for a junction end that differs from germline. V and J are TRBV11-2 and TRBJ2-5, with 7 bases matching TRBD2. Looked up from germline, CDR1 is SGHAT and CDR2 is FQNNGV. The CDR3 has 15 amino acids. The CDR3 nucleotides read TGTGCCAGTAGCTTAGCCTTGACTAGGCGGGAGACCCGGTACTTC. Translating gives CASSLALTRRETRYF. The full variable domain, rest sourced from reference TRBV11-2 and TRBJ2-5, is EAGVAQSPRYKIIEKRQSVAFWCNPISGHATLYWYQQILGQGPKLLIQFQNNGVVDDSQLPKDRFSAERLKGVDSTLKIQPAKLEDSAVYLCASSLALTRRETRYFGPGTRLLVL.

This clonotype was seen a few times. This chain uses TRBV6-5 with TRBJ1-6, with D perhaps TRBD1 (5 bases). In germline, CDR1 is MNHEY, CDR2 SVGAGI. Trimming cost V 0 bases and J 10 bases, with 13 bases left between them. The CDR3 loop spans 15 amino acids. The CDR3 coding sequence is TGTGCCAGCAGTTACTCGACCGGGGCCAGGTCACCCCTCCACTTT. Protein product: CASSYSTGARSPLHF.

As concerns this clonotype: Possible read error: a much larger clone is one base away. The gene calls are TRBV10-2 and TRBJ1-6, with 7 bases fitting TRBD1. With 8 bases clipped from V and 11 bases from J, the junction kept 15 bases outside the gene matches. This CDR3 region has 15 residues. CDR1 is WSHSY and CDR2 is SAAADI in the germline V gene. The CDR3, as DNA: TGCGCCAGCGGTAAGACAGGGTTGGCTAGGACACCCCTCCACTTT. As protein: CASGKTGLARTPLHF.

Notes on this clonotype: Possible read error: a much larger clone is one base away. The V and J genes are TRBV6-5 and TRBJ1-1, with D possibly being TRBD1 (6 bases). V was shortened by 2 bases and J by 14 bases, with 18 bases between the two germline ends. The germline gives CDR1 MNHEY, CDR2 SVGAGI. This CDR3 has 13 residues. The CDR3 nucleotides read TGTGCCAGCAGTTACGACGGGGGCAGGGGATTGTTCTTT. Protein product: CASSYDGGRGLFF.

The chain is built from TRBV5-1 and TRBJ2-7; 9 bases are shared with TRBD1. CDR1 and CDR2 (germline): SGHRS, YFSETQ. J lost 3 bases, V lost 0 bases, and 1 base had no gene match. This CDR3 is built from 14 residues. The CDR3 loop is CASSLVGQGYEQYF. DNA of the CDR3: TGCGCCAGCAGCTTGGTGGGACAGGGCTACGAGCAGTACTTC.

To note about this clonotype: As the CDR3 is not closed by the conserved phenylalanine or tryptophan, this likely results from a read error. The V and J genes are TRBV11-2 and TRBJ1-6; 9 bases align to TRBD1. J gave up 7 bases and V 5 bases, and 12 bases lay outside the gene matches. Per germline, CDR1 SGHAT and CDR2 FQNNGV. The CDR3 contains 17 residues. CDR3 loop: CASSHTWTGARNSPLHS. The DNA of the CDR3 is TGTGCCAGCAGCCATACCTGGACAGGGGCGAGGAATTCACCCCTCCACTCT.

This rearrangement joins TRBV5-1 to TRBJ1-1; D unclear. V shed 0 bases and J shed 1 base, with 10 bases lying between them. The length of the CDR3 is 15 residues. In germline, CDR1 is SGHRS, CDR2 YFSETQ. Here the CDR3 DNA reads TGCGCCAGCAGCTTGGAAGCAGTATGGAACACTGAAGCTTTCTTT. Its translation is CASSLEAVWNTEAFF.

The chain uses TRBV7-9 and TRBJ2-7; D is unclear. This CDR3 spans 14 amino acids. V was clipped by 3 bases and J by 4 bases, with 13 bases between them. From germline, CDR1 is SEHNR and CDR2 FQNEAQ (reference sequence). CDR3: CASSFQLESYEQYF. The CDR3 DNA sequence: TGTGCCAGCAGCTTTCAACTGGAGAGTTACGAGCAGTACTTC.

About this clonotype itself: Since the CDR3 does not end with the conserved phenylalanine or tryptophan, this likely comes from a read error. This chain connects TRBV7-9 to TRBJ2-1, with TRBD2 matching over 11 bases. The CDR3 loop spans 16 amino acids. The V gene end was trimmed by 5 bases and the J gene end by 4 bases; junction bases not matched to a gene: 7. CDR1 and CDR2 from the germline V gene are SEHNR and FQNEAQ (reference sequence). CDR3 protein: CASSVGLAGGYNEQFI. For the CDR3, the DNA is TGTGCCAGCAGCGTCGGGCTAGCGGGAGGATACAATGAGCAGTTCATC.

The V gene is TRBV29-1, the J gene TRBJ1-3; TRBD1 is a possible D gene (5 bases). The CDR3 loop spans 11 amino acids. Germline CDR1 reads SQVTM; CDR2 reads ANQGSEA. V gave up 7 bases and J gave up 2 bases, with 6 bases separating them. For the CDR3, the DNA is TGCAGCGCAGGGACTGGAAACACCATATATTTT. Its protein is CSAGTGNTIYF.

The rearrangement links TRBV4-2 to TRBJ2-7, with a possible D match to TRBD2 (6 bases). The CDR3 totals 15 residues. Germline CDR1 LGHNA, CDR2 YNFKEQ. V was trimmed by 4 bases and J by 0 bases, leaving 13 bases between them. CDR3 sequence: CASSLSGRVSYEQYF. In DNA, the CDR3 is TGTGCCAGCAGCCTATCCGGGAGAGTCTCCTACGAGCAGTACTTC.